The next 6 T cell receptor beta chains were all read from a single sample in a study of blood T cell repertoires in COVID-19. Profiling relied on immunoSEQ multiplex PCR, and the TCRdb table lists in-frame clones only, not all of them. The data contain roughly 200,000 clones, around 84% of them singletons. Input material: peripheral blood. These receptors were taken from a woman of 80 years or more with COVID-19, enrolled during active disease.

CDR3 in DNA: TGTGCCAGCAGTGAAAGGGGGCGGGACTATGGCTACACCTTC. This codes for CASSERGRDYGYTF. The chain links TRBV6-1 to TRBJ1-2, with 7 bases aligning to TRBD1. V lost 2 bases to trimming and J lost 3 bases; unmatched junction nucleotides: 3. CDR3 length: 14 amino acids. Per germline, CDR1 MNHNS and CDR2 SASEGT.

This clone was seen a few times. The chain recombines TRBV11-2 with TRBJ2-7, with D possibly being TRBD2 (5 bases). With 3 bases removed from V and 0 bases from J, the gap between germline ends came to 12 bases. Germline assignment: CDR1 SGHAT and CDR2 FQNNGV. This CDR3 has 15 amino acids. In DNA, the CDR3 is TGTGCCAGCAGCTTGCGGTCGGGGAGCTCCTACGAGCAGTACTTC. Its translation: CASSLRSGSSYEQYF. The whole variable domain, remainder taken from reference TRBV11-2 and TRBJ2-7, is EAGVAQSPRYKIIEKRQSVAFWCNPISGHATLYWYQQILGQGPKLLIQFQNNGVVDDSQLPKDRFSAERLKGVDSTLKIQPAKLEDSAVYLCASSLRSGSSYEQYFGPGTRLTVT.

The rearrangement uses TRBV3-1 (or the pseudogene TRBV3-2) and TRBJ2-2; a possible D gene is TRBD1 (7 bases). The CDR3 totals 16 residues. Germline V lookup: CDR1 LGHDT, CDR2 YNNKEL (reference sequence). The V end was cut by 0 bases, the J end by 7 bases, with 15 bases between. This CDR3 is CASSQDRGTAVGELFF. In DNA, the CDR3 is TGTGCCAGCAGCCAAGATCGGGGGACAGCGGTCGGGGAGCTGTTTTTT.

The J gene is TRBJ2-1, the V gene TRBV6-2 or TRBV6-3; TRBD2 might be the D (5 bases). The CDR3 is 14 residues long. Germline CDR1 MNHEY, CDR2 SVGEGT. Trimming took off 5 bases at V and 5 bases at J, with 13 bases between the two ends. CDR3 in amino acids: CASSKIASHNEQFF. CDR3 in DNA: TGTGCCAGCAGTAAAATAGCGAGTCACAATGAGCAGTTCTTC.

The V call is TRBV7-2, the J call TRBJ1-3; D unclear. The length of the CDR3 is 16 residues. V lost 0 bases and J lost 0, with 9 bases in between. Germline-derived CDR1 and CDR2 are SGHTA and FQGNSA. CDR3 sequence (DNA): TGTGCCAGCAGCTTAGCGGCCCCCCGCTCTGGAAACACCATATATTTT. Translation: CASSLAAPRSGNTIYF.

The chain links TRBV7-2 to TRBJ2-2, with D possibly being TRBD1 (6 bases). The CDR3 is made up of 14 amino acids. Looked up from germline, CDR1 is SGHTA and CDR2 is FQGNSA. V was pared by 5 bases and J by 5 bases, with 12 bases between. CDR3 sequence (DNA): TGTGCCAGCAGCCGGGACATTCGGACCGGGGAGCTGTTTTTT. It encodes CASSRDIRTGELFF.